This T cell receptor (beta chain) was sequenced for a study of regulatory T cells in long-lasting Graves disease (dated by TCRdb to about 2021). General notes on the study: Patients with newly diagnosed Graves' disease had been on antithyroid drugs for under 3 months. Peripheral blood TCR sequencing and RNA sequencing compared persistent Graves' disease patients with newly diagnosed Graves' disease patients. The study was conducted in China and was registered as a clinical trial. A total of some 33 samples were covered by TCR sequencing, comprising approximately 13 persistent and around 20 newly diagnosed Graves' disease patients. Results and caveats for the whole study, not just this receptor: Sequencing and analysis were limited to the TCR beta chain. Lower TCR Shannon entropy and fewer highly expanded clones were observed in persistent Graves' disease patients than in newly diagnosed patients, which suggested clonal expansion. Persistent patients shared more public clonotypes among themselves (around 3,000) than newly diagnosed patients did (over 900). Persistent disease showed preferential use of TRBV28, TRBJ1-2 and TRBJ2-5, whereas newly diagnosed disease favored TRBV20-1 and TRBJ2-1. As a limitation, the authors acknowledged that the small sample size may reduce accuracy. Peripheral blood alone was examined, since thyroid tissue, which constituted the primary lesion, could not be accessed.

This specimen's time point label, per the study, means: newly diagnosed GD, antithyroid drugs for less than 3 months. For both TCR sequencing and RNA sequencing, RNA was extracted from PBMCs using TRIzol. The diagnosis of Graves' disease followed American Thyroid Association guidelines. The patients came from an endocrinology department in Xi'an, China. Each patient gave 7.5 to 10 milliliters of peripheral blood, collected in an EDTA anticoagulant tube. Ficoll Paque Plus density gradient separation was used to isolate PBMCs, and no further T cell sorting was performed. RNA quality was checked with an Agilent 2100 Bioanalyzer and agarose gel, and concentration with a NanoDrop 2000. The CDR3 spans 15 residues, from the cysteine through the phenylalanine. Kept here is only the CDR3 DNA, which spans 45 bases and is read in frame from base 1. CDR1 SGHKS and CDR2 YYEKEE were looked up in the germline V gene (reference sequence).

Many counts were recorded for this clonotype. Its cognate antigen has yet to be identified. The junction departs from the called germline gene at one end, perhaps through a read error. Library construction relied on multiplex PCR. For sequencing, an Illumina HiSeq 4000 was employed. CDR3 regions were amplified by Arm-PCR with iRepertoire HTBI primers to construct TCR beta libraries. Before sequencing, the PCR products underwent gel purification. Per the original workflow: Gene usage analysis of CDR3 amino acid clonotypes relied on the 62 TRBV and 15 or so TRBJ segments identified across samples. COPE and FqMerger were used to merge filtered high-quality paired reads into contigs. Contigs were aligned with BLAST to IMGT TRBV, TRBD and TRBJ reference genes, and CDR3 was defined per IMGT. Any clonotype with a frequency above 0.1% was classified as a highly expanded clone. Shannon entropy served as the measure of repertoire diversity, while the Gini coefficient captured V-J evenness. Clonotypes shared by more than one individual were considered public. The public sequencing data were trimmed at Q25 with fastp and processed into clonotypes with MiXCR by TCRdb, which kept only in-frame beta chains. Identical CDR3 proteins give one entry, which carries the most common genes and DNA. TCRdb's processing, not the authors' own work, is the source of the V and J calls. The table for this sample lists over 200,000 distinct CDR3 sequences; about 20% of them were counted only once. Approximately 15% of the sample is held by the ten biggest clonotypes.

This sample was also put to use in a study of T cells in Graves' hyperthyroidism and ophthalmopathy. Drawing on the second study: Stable Graves' hyperthyroidism was defined as no progression to ophthalmopathy during 18 months of follow-up. Hyperthyroidism patients were newly diagnosed, with disease duration under 2 months, and aged 18 to 65 years. The study excluded patients with uncontrolled infections, other autoimmune diseases, pregnancy or lactation. Diagnoses relied on clinical symptoms, serum thyroxine and TRAb, thyroid ultrasound and orbital computed tomography. The TCR CDR3 was subjected to a first round of RT-PCR using the HTBI primer set and the Qiagen OneStep RT-PCR kit. Most expanded thyroid clonotypes (frequency above 0.001) were also found in blood, which suggests that blood repertoires may mirror thyroid immune responses. A 13 V-J signature model separated ophthalmopathy from stable hyperthyroidism, with approximately 86% sensitivity and roughly 82% specificity in cross-validation and 80%/75% in testing. In validation, the model predicted progression to ophthalmopathy a median of roughly 6.2 months before onset, with roughly 68% sensitivity and around 76% specificity. To identify TCR V-J signatures that set the groups apart, the researchers used a discovery cohort of 100 patients, made up of fewer than 50 with Graves' ophthalmopathy and about 60 with stable Graves' hyperthyroidism. An independent validation cohort of 18 to 20 hyperthyroidism patients and about 16 patients who later progressed to ophthalmopathy tested prospective prediction of ophthalmopathy. The 95 to 100 discovery patients were randomly divided into training and test sets at a 7:3 ratio. The study also compared thyroid tissue and blood T-cell repertoires from about six Graves' hyperthyroidism patients. After sampling, hyperthyroidism patients received methimazole starting at 30 mg daily, and ophthalmopathy patients received high-dose intravenous methylprednisolone. The libraries were constructed in a second round of multiplex PCR and then size-selected and purified. The libraries were sequenced on an Illumina HiSeq2000 using paired-end 100 bp reads. SOAPnuke was used to process the raw data, throwing out any read that contained adapters or uncalled bases, had a mean Phred below 15, or lacked an exact constant-primer or identifier match. COPE v1.2.5 was used to merge the high-quality paired reads, and each unique nucleotide sequence was defined as a clonotype. MiTCR v1.1 was used to align the clonotypes against IMGT TRBV, TRBD and TRBJ reference segments. Analysis was restricted to V-J combinations with a frequency above 0.0001, which covered 98% to 99.2% of repertoires. The TCS score was defined as the ratio of F50 (clonal expansion) to E x V (chaos), calculated using BLOSUM62-based TCRdist between CDR3 peptides within each V-J. Welch's t-statistics and random forest reduced 514 V-J features to about 12, which were used in a naive Bayes classifier (R e1071). No statistical method was used to set the sample size in advance, and investigators knew the group allocation. The paper describes TCR Vbeta CDR3 sequencing of roughly 130 peripheral blood samples, made up of 43 ophthalmopathy patients, roughly 80 hyperthyroidism patients and about 17 progressor patients.

The sequence was collected from a woman younger than 45 with Graves disease. Donor details come from another sample of the same person, matched by shared clones. This specimen was peripheral blood mononuclear cells (PBMCs), taken at new diagnosis, from a patient treated with antithyroid drugs. The chain links TRBV5-5 with TRBJ1-2; TRBD1 might be the D gene, on 5 matching bases. The nucleotides read TGCGCCAGCAGCCCACCCCGGGACGGCTTCTATGGCTACACCTTC. It is translated as CASSPPRDGFYGYTF.